One and the same sample provided the 29 T cell receptor beta chains below, sequenced in a study of T cell responses to AZD1222 COVID-19 vaccine. Here immunoSEQ multiplex PCR was the method, and the copy in TCRdb shows in-frame clones only, minus some. The sample lists about 130,000 clones, approximately 91% occurring once. The material sequenced was peripheral blood, taken on day 0 of AZD1222 vaccination. The receptors stem from an adult in good health.

The chain joins TRBV6-2 or TRBV6-3 to TRBJ2-2; TRBD2 agrees at 7 bases. Germline CDR1 reads MNHEY; CDR2 reads SVGEGT. V dropped 5 bases and J dropped 3; count of bases not matched to a gene: 3. The CDR3 has 14 amino acids. The CDR3 sequence is CASSRLAYTGELFF. The CDR3 DNA reads TGTGCCAGCAGTCGACTAGCCTACACCGGGGAGCTGTTTTTT.

This rearrangement joins TRBV5-1 to TRBJ2-3; D is perhaps TRBD1 (5 bases). Germline V gene data show CDR1 as SGHRS and CDR2 as YFSETQ. The CDR3 is 14 residues long. Trimming removed 6 bases at V and 4 bases at J, with 15 bases between. The CDR3 region is CASIPVRGADTQYF. CDR3 sequence (DNA): TGCGCCAGCATTCCTGTAAGGGGCGCAGATACGCAGTATTTT.

This clone appeared a single time. The chain combines TRBV27 with TRBJ1-5; weak D call: TRBD1 (6 bases). Germline loops: CDR1 MNHEY, CDR2 SMNVEV (reference sequence). The CDR3 is 14 residues long. The V end was cut by 3 bases, the J end by 6 bases, with 12 bases between. As DNA, the CDR3 is TGTGCCAGCAGTTTTCAGGACAGCGGTCAGCCCCAGCATTTT. Translation gives CASSFQDSGQPQHF.

The chain links TRBV4-1 to TRBJ1-3; 9 bases are a match to TRBD1. The CDR3 sequence is 19 residues long. CDR1 is MGHRA, CDR2 YSYEKL, per germline. Losses at the gene ends were 4 bases for V and 0 bases for J; bases not matched to a gene: 13. This CDR3 reads CASSLDPARQGVSGNTIYF. Here the CDR3 DNA reads TGCGCCAGCAGCCTTGACCCCGCGCGACAGGGGGTCTCTGGAAACACCATATATTTT.

The J gene is TRBJ2-7, the V gene TRBV4-1; 9 nucleotides agree with TRBD2. The V gene end was trimmed by 1 base and the J gene end by 2 bases; junction bases not matched to a gene: 3. This CDR3 comprises 15 residues. Germline CDR1 is MGHRA and CDR2 is YSYEKL. DNA of the CDR3: TGCGCCAGCAGCCAAGGGGGACTAGCACCCTACGAGCAGTACTTC. Protein: CASSQGGLAPYEQYF.

The rearrangement uses TRBV19 and TRBJ1-4, with D hard to call. Trimming cost V 5 bases and J 0 bases, with 19 bases left between them. Germline CDR1 reads LNHDA; CDR2 reads SQIVND (reference sequence). The CDR3 extends over 18 amino acids. CDR3 DNA sequence: TGTGCCAGTAGTTCCGCACAACTTTCTGGAGCAACTAATGAAAAACTGTTTTTT. Protein product: CASSSAQLSGATNEKLFF.

Notes on this clone: This CDR3 is also generated by other DNA sequences in the sample. The chain joins TRBV5-1 to TRBJ1-3, with no clear D. Trimming shortened V by 4 bases and J by 4 bases, and 9 bases separated the two germline ends. CDR3 length equals 13 residues. Germline CDR1 SGHRS, CDR2 YFSETQ. CDR3 in DNA: TGCGCCAGCAGCCCCGACGGGGGAAACACCATATATTTT. Its protein product is CASSPDGGNTIYF.

The chain links TRBV6-2 or TRBV6-3 to TRBJ1-1; D uncertain. V was shortened by 2 bases and J by 1 base, with 5 bases between the two germline ends. The CDR3 has 13 residues. Germline assignment: CDR1 MNHEY and CDR2 SVGEGT. The CDR3 is CASSYKENTEAFF. CDR3 bases: TGTGCCAGCAGTTACAAGGAGAACACTGAAGCTTTCTTT.

This chain joins TRBV20-1 and TRBJ2-7; unclear D gene. The germline V gene encodes CDR1 DFQATT and CDR2 SNEGSKA (reference sequence). The ends were cut back, 3 bases at V and 6 bases at J, with 9 bases in the middle. CDR3 size: 11 residues. The CDR3 loop is CSASNLVEQYF. CDR3 DNA: TGCAGTGCTAGTAACCTTGTCGAGCAGTACTTC.

The chain carries TRBV9 and TRBJ1-2; D unclear. Germline V CDR1 and CDR2: SGDLS, YYNGEE. V dropped 0 bases and J dropped 7 bases, with 7 bases sitting between them. The CDR3 totals 12 residues. The CDR3: CASSVARSGYTF. The CDR3 region has the DNA TGTGCCAGCAGCGTAGCCAGGAGTGGCTACACCTTC.

This clone was observed once. This rearrangement joins TRBV19 to TRBJ1-2, with 9 bases fitting TRBD1. In germline, CDR1 is LNHDA, CDR2 SQIVND (reference sequence). Trimming cost V 5 bases and J 4 bases; bases outside gene matches: 8. This CDR3 is 15 amino acids long. CDR3 in amino acids: CASSVPGQGSYGYTF. As DNA, the CDR3 is TGTGCCAGTAGTGTTCCGGGACAGGGAAGCTATGGCTACACCTTC. The variable domain in full, completed from reference TRBV19 and TRBJ1-2, reads DGGITQSPKYLFRKEGQNVTLSCEQNLNHDAMYWYRQDPGQGLRLIYYSQIVNDFQKGDIAEGYSVSREKKESFPLTVTSAQKNPTAFYLCASSVPGQGSYGYTFGSGTRLTVV.

This chain uses TRBV11-2 with TRBJ1-1, with 9 bases fitting TRBD1. Germline V gene lookup returns CDR1 SGHAT and CDR2 FQNNGV. This CDR3 comprises 15 residues. After removal of 5 bases from V and 5 bases from J, the junction contained 9 bases not matched to a gene. CDR3 nucleotides: TGTGCCAGCAGCCCCCCGACAGGGGGTAGGACTGAAGCTTTCTTT. Residues: CASSPPTGGRTEAFF.

The chain carries TRBV2 and TRBJ2-1; unclear D gene. V was cut by 8 bases and J by 7 bases, with 9 bases left in between. Germline CDR1 is SNHLY and CDR2 is FYNNEI. CDR3 size: 11 residues. The CDR3 DNA is TGTGCCAGCGGGCTGGGGAATGAGCAGTTCTTC. Encoded protein: CASGLGNEQFF.

The J gene is TRBJ2-5, the V gene TRBV5-1, with D perhaps TRBD2 (6 bases). CDR3 length equals 14 residues. V lost 3 bases to trimming and J lost 2 bases, with 11 bases between them. From germline, CDR1 is SGHRS and CDR2 YFSETQ. The CDR3 loop reads CASSSPGTQETQYF. The CDR3 DNA follows: TGCGCCAGCAGCTCGCCCGGGACTCAAGAGACCCAGTACTTC. Full variable domain (missing parts from reference TRBV5-1 and TRBJ2-5): KAGVTQTPRYLIKTRGQQVTLSCSPISGHRSVSWYQQTPGQGLQFLFEYFSETQRNKGNFPGRFSGRQFSNSRSEMNVSTLELGDSALYLCASSSPGTQETQYFGPGTRLLVL.

This chain connects TRBV2 to TRBJ2-1, with D uncertain. V lost 5 bases, J lost 7 bases, and 6 bases lay in between. Germline V lookup: CDR1 SNHLY, CDR2 FYNNEI. The length of the CDR3 is 11 residues. The DNA of the CDR3 is TGTGCCAGCAGTATATATAATGAGCAGTTCTTC. This translates into CASSIYNEQFF.

V is TRBV27 and J is TRBJ2-7; D call uncertain. The length of the CDR3 is 14 residues. The ends were cut back, 0 bases at V and 7 bases at J, with 13 bases in the middle. Germline-derived CDR1 and CDR2 are MNHEY and SMNVEV (reference sequence). This CDR3 is CASSLSSPTWEQYF. CDR3 in DNA: TGTGCCAGCAGTTTATCGAGTCCGACATGGGAGCAGTACTTC.

The chain recombines TRBV9 with TRBJ2-3; D is undetermined. The CDR3 has 15 amino acids. Trimming removed 8 bases at V and 4 bases at J, with 20 bases between. Germline V gene lookup returns CDR1 SGDLS and CDR2 YYNGEE. CDR3 DNA: TGTGCCAGTAGCCCTGCTTGGCCTAAGGCAGATACGCAGTATTTT. This sequence encodes CASSPAWPKADTQYF.

DNA for the CDR3: TGTGCCAGCAGCTCCGGGTTTCAAGAGACCCAGTACTTC. As protein: CASSSGFQETQYF. The gene calls are TRBV11-2 and TRBJ2-5; D call uncertain. The length of the CDR3 is 13 residues. Germline CDR1 is SGHAT and CDR2 is FQNNGV. V shed 4 bases and J shed 2 bases, with 8 bases lying between them.

This clone has a handful of counts. The J gene is TRBJ2-5, the V gene TRBV6-5; 8 bases match TRBD1. Germline V gene lookup returns CDR1 MNHEY and CDR2 SVGAGI. The junction had 6 bases not matched to a gene; V was cut back by 6 bases and J by 6 bases. The CDR3 sequence is 13 residues long. The CDR3 coding sequence is TGTGCCAGCAGGTCGACAGGGGAGAAGACCCAGTACTTC. It yields the protein CASRSTGEKTQYF.

V is TRBV28 and J is TRBJ2-3; no clear D. In germline, CDR1 is MDHEN, CDR2 SYDVKM. The germline V and J ends were trimmed by 2 bases and 2 bases, with 8 bases remaining between them. The CDR3 runs to 14 residues. CDR3 region: CASSLLSATDTQYF. CDR3 nucleotides: TGTGCCAGCAGTTTACTGTCAGCCACAGATACGCAGTATTTT.

This chain joins TRBV19 and TRBJ2-3, with TRBD1 matching 9 bases. The CDR3 is 16 amino acids. Germline CDR1 reads LNHDA; CDR2 reads SQIVND (reference sequence). V was pared by 6 bases and J by 2 bases, with 9 bases of the junction left unmatched. The CDR3 reads CASRKTGTGPTDTQYF. The CDR3 region has the DNA TGTGCCAGTAGGAAAACCGGGACAGGGCCCACAGATACGCAGTATTTT.

This rearrangement joins TRBV6-5 to TRBJ1-5; 9 bases line up with TRBD1. The germline gives CDR1 MNHEY, CDR2 SVGAGI. The trim removed 6 bases at V and 5 bases at J, leaving 2 bases unmatched. The CDR3 totals 13 residues. DNA of the CDR3: TGTGCCAGCAGCTGGACAGGGGATCAGCCCCAGCATTTT. Residues: CASSWTGDQPQHF.

The chain joins TRBV6-5 to TRBJ1-1; TRBD1 matches 7 bases. This CDR3 has 14 residues. Germline-derived CDR1 and CDR2 are MNHEY and SVGAGI. The V gene end was trimmed by 5 bases and the J gene end by 6 bases; junction bases not matched to a gene: 9. DNA for the CDR3: TGTGCCAGCAGTCACCGGGGGACAGTCCCTGAAGCTTTCTTT. This codes for CASSHRGTVPEAFF.

The chain combines TRBV6-5 with TRBJ2-7, with 12 nucleotides matching TRBD2. This CDR3 is built from 14 residues. V dropped 5 bases and J dropped 7; count of bases not matched to a gene: 6. The germline CDR1 and CDR2 sequences are MNHEY and SVGAGI. The DNA of the CDR3 is TGTGCCAGCAGTCTAGCGGGGGGGCCCCCTGAGCAGTACTTC. Translated: CASSLAGGPPEQYF.

The J gene is TRBJ2-1, the V gene TRBV19; D perhaps matches TRBD2 (6 bases). Germline CDR1 reads LNHDA; CDR2 reads SQIVND (reference sequence). Trimming shortened V by 6 bases and J by 8 bases, and 17 bases separated the two germline ends. This CDR3 contains 14 residues. Written as DNA, the CDR3 is TGTGCCAGTAGGGGACTGGCTTCGGATTATGAGCAGTTCTTC. Translating gives CASRGLASDYEQFF. The variable domain in full, with the rest retrieved from reference TRBV19 and TRBJ2-1, is DGGITQSPKYLFRKEGQNVTLSCEQNLNHDAMYWYRQDPGQGLRLIYYSQIVNDFQKGDIAEGYSVSREKKESFPLTVTSAQKNPTAFYLCASRGLASDYEQFFGPGTRLTVL.

The chain is built from TRBV30 and TRBJ2-7, with D possibly TRBD2 on 5 matching bases. Trimming pared 7 bases from V and 4 bases from J, leaving 17 bases between. Germline values: CDR1 GTSNPN, CDR2 SVGIG (reference sequence). The CDR3 runs to 13 residues. The chain's CDR3 is CASGSGGRYEQYF. Written as DNA, the CDR3 is TGTGCCTCGGGGTCGGGCGGACGGTACGAGCAGTACTTC.

This sequence joins TRBV28 and TRBJ2-3; 8 bases align to TRBD2. The CDR3 is made up of 16 amino acids. Per the germline V gene, CDR1 is MDHEN and CDR2 is SYDVKM. V was clipped by 2 bases and J by 2 bases; unmatched bases: 6. In nucleotides, the CDR3 is TGTGCCAGCAGTTTAGTTTTGGGACTAGTCACAGATACGCAGTATTTT. It specifies CASSLVLGLVTDTQYF.

For the CDR3, the DNA is TGTGCCAGCAGTCGCCCATTATTCCAGCGGGGGGCCAACAATGAGCAGTTCTTC. Amino acids: CASSRPLFQRGANNEQFF. The genes are TRBV6-6 and TRBJ2-1, with 9 bases matching TRBD2. The ends lost 5 bases at V and 5 bases at J; junction bases unmatched: 16. Germline V gives CDR1 MNHNY, CDR2 SVGAGI (reference sequence). The CDR3 totals 18 residues.

The rearrangement joins TRBV10-3 to TRBJ1-6, with 8 bases that match TRBD1. With 6 bases clipped from V and 2 bases from J, the junction kept 6 bases outside the gene matches. This CDR3 spans 16 amino acids. CDR1 ENHRY and CDR2 SYGVKD come from the germline V gene. This CDR3 is CAIRDTTGAYNSPLHF. CDR3 nucleotides: TGTGCCATCAGGGATACGACAGGGGCCTATAATTCACCCCTCCACTTT.